Listed below are T cell receptor beta chains from one sample, sequenced in a study of beta chain features in type 1 diabetes. Here immunoSEQ multiplex PCR was the method, and the copy in TCRdb shows in-frame clones only, minus some. Altogether approximately 360,000 clones are present, around an eighth being singletons, with the ten largest covering 0.01%. Sequenced sample: naive CD4+ T cells from blood. Receptors originate from a young woman with type 1 diabetes. Both conserved end residues are trimmed from each CDR3.

v_call,j_call,cdr3_aa
TRBV5-6,TRBJ1-6,ASSWVGGANSPLH
TRBV27,TRBJ2-7,ASSSPGQRYEQY
TRBV7-9,TRBJ2-2,ASSPDGMGRTGELF
TRBV9,TRBJ2-5,ASSGHLGETQY
TRBV28,TRBJ2-7,ASSSISTGQYEQY
TRBV27,TRBJ2-1,ASSSEGLAGVGEQF
TRBV5-1,TRBJ1-1,ASRPTGESEAF
TRBV4-1,TRBJ2-7,ASRQGPRGYEQY
TRBV25-1,TRBJ2-3,ATRLAADTQY
TRBV30,TRBJ1-3,AWSLSSGNTIY
TRBV10-3,TRBJ2-7,AITPGQDYEQY
TRBV4-1,TRBJ2-5,ASSQDVQGGGETQY
TRBV19,TRBJ1-5,ASRVGQGAVVSNQPQH
TRBV7-9,TRBJ1-6,ASSRPDRSSYNSPLH
TRBV10-2,TRBJ2-7,AVTSGHSYEQY
TRBV14,TRBJ2-7,ASSQKGLAIYEQY
TRBV30,TRBJ2-1,ACWAEGEQF
TRBV13,TRBJ1-5,ASSDQGGGNQPQH
TRBV5-1,TRBJ2-5,ASSLAYGVMDETQY
TRBV7-2,TRBJ1-4,ASSPQGFDEKLF
TRBV5-4,TRBJ2-1,ASSLAGGTGASNEQF
TRBV28,TRBJ1-2,ASSGSFFYGYT
TRBV27,TRBJ2-1,ASSFNGSSGGGEQF
TRBV7-2,TRBJ1-4,ASSLERSGLSEKLF
TRBV19,TRBJ2-1,ASSWTSGTYNEQF
TRBV30,TRBJ1-5,AYRGRDQPQH
TRBV5-4,TRBJ1-2,ASSLAGDLGYT
TRBV29-1,TRBJ2-2,SFGVGQGGGELF
TRBV10-3,TRBJ2-1,AISPTGTSDYNEQF
TRBV5-1,TRBJ1-2,ASSLADLRRQGSFYGYT
TRBV23-1,TRBJ1-2,ASSQPPTETNYGYT
TRBV6-1,TRBJ2-3,ASTLLAGGPDTQY
TRBV4-1,TRBJ2-6,ASSQDSSGANVLT
TRBV4-3,TRBJ2-3,ASSQSPSTDTQY
TRBV5-6,TRBJ2-7,ASSLAGLTYEQY
TRBV9,TRBJ2-7,ASSVSAGAYEQY
TRBV30,TRBJ1-2,AWQGSAGYT
TRBV4-3,TRBJ2-3,ASSQLPGLAGATDTQY
TRBV25-1,TRBJ1-4,ASSAGVRLF
TRBV2,TRBJ1-4,ASQLVAFNEKLF
TRBV7-9,TRBJ2-1,ASSPLGLNEQF
TRBV11-2,TRBJ2-1,ASSFPGTSGVRGRNEQF
TRBV18,TRBJ1-5,ASSVGQGGNQPQH
TRBV30,TRBJ2-7,AWQQGVGYEQY
TRBV4-2,TRBJ2-7,ASSQEGTGRY
TRBV7-2,TRBJ2-1,ASSLGGSGRVYNEQF
TRBV9,TRBJ1-2,ASSVKGETYNYGYT
TRBV7-6,TRBJ2-5,ASSFDREETQY
TRBV5-1,TRBJ2-7,ASSSGQGAYEQY
TRBV5-6,TRBJ1-2,ASSLGRPPYGYT
TRBV4-3,TRBJ1-2,ASSQDSAGGYT
TRBV10-3,TRBJ2-5,AISESTGGSMETQY
TRBV18,TRBJ2-7,ASSPETSGGPGEQY
TRBV11-2,TRBJ2-7,ASSPIAPFTYEQY
TRBV9,TRBJ2-2,ASSVGQGGPGELF
TRBV19,TRBJ2-4,ASSIGGTGGRRNIQY
TRBV30,TRBJ2-1,AWSSLTKRHEQF
TRBV5-4,TRBJ2-1,ASSPGVGYRYNEQF
TRBV2,TRBJ1-1,ASILQGPNTEAF
TRBV6-1,TRBJ2-5,ASSVQQETQY